This T cell receptor (beta chain) was recorded in a study of cytomegalovirus exposure and HLA in healthy donors. Whole-study results and caveats: Sequencing likely generated an artifact that appeared as a cluster of highly shared sequence variants. Common viral pathogens were later found to be apparently linked to several of the most significant clusters.

Healthy donors of bone marrow made up the group. Primers included in the PCR were 60 Vbeta and 13 Jbeta primers. Clones were sequenced by immunoSEQ multiplex PCR, and TCRdb holds only the in-frame ones, with some missing. Of 130,000 to 150,000 clones listed, roughly 80% are singletons. Concerning this clone itself: Its cognate antigen is unknown.

With 2 bases removed from V and 10 bases from J, the gap between germline ends came to 12 bases. This CDR3 comprises 14 residues. The germline V gene encodes CDR1 SNHLY and CDR2 FYNNEI. The sequenced material came from PBMCs. This clonotype was sampled from a woman between 35 and 50 years old in good health and CMV-seropositive. The chain carries TRBV2 and TRBJ1-6; D gene unclear. CDR3 nucleotide sequence: TGTGCCAGCAGTGAAAGGCAGGCGCTCTCACCCCTCCACTTT. Translating it yields CASSERQALSPLHF.